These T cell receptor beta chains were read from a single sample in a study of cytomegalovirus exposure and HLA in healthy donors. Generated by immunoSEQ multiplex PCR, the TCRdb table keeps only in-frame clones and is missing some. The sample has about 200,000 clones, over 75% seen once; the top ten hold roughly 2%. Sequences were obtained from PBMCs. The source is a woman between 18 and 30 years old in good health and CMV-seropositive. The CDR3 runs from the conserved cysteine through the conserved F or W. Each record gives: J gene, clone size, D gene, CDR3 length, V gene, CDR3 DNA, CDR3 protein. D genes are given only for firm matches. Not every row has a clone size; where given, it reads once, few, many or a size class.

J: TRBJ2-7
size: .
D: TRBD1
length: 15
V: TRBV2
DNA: TGTGCCAGCAAGCCCGGGACAGGGGGCGGCTACGAGCAGTACTTC
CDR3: CASKPGTGGGYEQYF

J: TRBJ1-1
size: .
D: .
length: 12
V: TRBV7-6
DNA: TGTGCCAGCAGCTTAAAAAACTCTGAAGCTTTCTTT
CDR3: CASSLKNSEAFF

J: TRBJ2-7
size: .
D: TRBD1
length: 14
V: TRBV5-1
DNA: TGCGCCAGCAGCTTGGGACAGGGTGGCTACGAGCAGTACTTC
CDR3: CASSLGQGGYEQYF

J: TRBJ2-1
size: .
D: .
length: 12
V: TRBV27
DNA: TGTGCCAGCAGTTTTCCCGACAATGAGCAGTTCTTC
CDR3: CASSFPDNEQFF

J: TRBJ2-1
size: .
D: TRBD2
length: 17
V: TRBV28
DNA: TGTGCCAGCAGTTTCCCATCACTAGCGGGAGACTACAATGAGCAGTTCTTC
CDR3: CASSFPSLAGDYNEQFF

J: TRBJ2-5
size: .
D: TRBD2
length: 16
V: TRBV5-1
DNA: TGCGCCAGCAGCGCCATGGGGAGGGGCTCTTTGGAGACCCAGTACTTC
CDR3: CASSAMGRGSLETQYF

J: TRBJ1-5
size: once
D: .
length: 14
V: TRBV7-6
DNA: TGTGCCAGCAGCTTAGCGGCCGGAGGACAGCCCCAGCATTTT
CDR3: CASSLAAGGQPQHF

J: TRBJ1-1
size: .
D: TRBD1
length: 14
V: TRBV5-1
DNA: TGCGCCAGCAGCTCAGGACAGGGGGAAACTGAAGCTTTCTTT
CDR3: CASSSGQGETEAFF

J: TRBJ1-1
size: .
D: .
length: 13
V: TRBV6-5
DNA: TGTGCCAGCAACAACGGACGGGGGGCTGAAGCTTTCTTT
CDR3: CASNNGRGAEAFF

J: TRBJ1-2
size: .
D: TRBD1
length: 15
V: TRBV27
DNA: TGTGCCAGCAGTTCACCGGGACAGGGGGCTAGTGGCTACACCTTC
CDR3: CASSSPGQGASGYTF

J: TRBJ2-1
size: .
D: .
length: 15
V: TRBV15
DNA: TGTGCCACCAGCAGAGGGACAGCTCGTTTCAATGAGCAGTTCTTC
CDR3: CATSRGTARFNEQFF

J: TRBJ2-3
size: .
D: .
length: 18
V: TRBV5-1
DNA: TGCGCCAGCAGCTTGGCCCATGGGCGCAGGCTCCGCACAGATACGCAGTATTTT
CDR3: CASSLAHGRRLRTDTQYF

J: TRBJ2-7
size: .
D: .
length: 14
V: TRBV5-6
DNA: TGTGCCAGCAGCTTGGGCGGGGCGCGGTACGAGCAGTACTTC
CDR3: CASSLGGARYEQYF

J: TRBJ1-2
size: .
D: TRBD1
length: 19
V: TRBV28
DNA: TGTGCCAGCAGGGTTGGGTACAGGGGGCGACCAGGGACCTTAGGTGGCTACACCTTC
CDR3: CASRVGYRGRPGTLGGYTF

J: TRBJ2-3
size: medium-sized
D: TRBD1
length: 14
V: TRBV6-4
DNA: TGTGCCAGCAGTGACGGGACAGGGACAGATACGCAGTATTTT
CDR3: CASSDGTGTDTQYF

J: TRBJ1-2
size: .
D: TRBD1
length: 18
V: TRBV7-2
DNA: TGTGCCAGCAGCTTAGGCGCCGGGACAGGGAGGTACAACTATGGCTACACCTTC
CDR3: CASSLGAGTGRYNYGYTF

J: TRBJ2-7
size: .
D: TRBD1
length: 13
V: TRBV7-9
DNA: TGTGCCAGCAGCGACGGGACAGGCTACGAGCAGTACTTC
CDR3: CASSDGTGYEQYF

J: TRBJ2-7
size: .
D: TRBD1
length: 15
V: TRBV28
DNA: TGTGCCAGCAGTTTCCCGGACAGGGGCGGTTACGAGCAGTACTTC
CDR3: CASSFPDRGGYEQYF

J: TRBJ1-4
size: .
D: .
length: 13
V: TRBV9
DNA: TGTGCCAGCAGCCCAGGAACGGATGAAAAACTGTTTTTT
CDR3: CASSPGTDEKLFF

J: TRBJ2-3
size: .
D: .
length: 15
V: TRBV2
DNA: TGTGCCAGCAGTGAAGATCAGGTAACGGCAGATACGCAGTATTTT
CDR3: CASSEDQVTADTQYF

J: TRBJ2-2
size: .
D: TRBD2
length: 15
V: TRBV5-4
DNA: TGTGCCAGCAGCTTCCCCGGGACTAGTACCGGGGAGCTGTTTTTT
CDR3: CASSFPGTSTGELFF

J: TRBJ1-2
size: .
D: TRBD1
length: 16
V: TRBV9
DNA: TGTGCCAGCAGCTCCCCAAGCGGGGGACAGGGCTCTGGCTACACCTTC
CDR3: CASSSPSGGQGSGYTF

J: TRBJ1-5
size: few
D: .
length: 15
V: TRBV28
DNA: TGTGCCAGCAGTCTGGTTGGGGGGGGCAATCAGCCCCAGCATTTT
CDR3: CASSLVGGGNQPQHF

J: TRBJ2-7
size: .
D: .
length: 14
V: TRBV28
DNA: TGTGCCAGCAGTTTGCCAGGGGTCCCCTACGAGCAGTACTTC
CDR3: CASSLPGVPYEQYF

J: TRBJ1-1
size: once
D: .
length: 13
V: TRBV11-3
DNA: TGTGCCAGCAGCTTAGGCCTAAACACTGAAGCTTTCTTT
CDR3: CASSLGLNTEAFF

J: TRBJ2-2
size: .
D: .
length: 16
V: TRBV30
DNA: TGTGCCTGGAGTATAACCAGGGGAAAGAACACCGGGGAGCTGTTTTTT
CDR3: CAWSITRGKNTGELFF

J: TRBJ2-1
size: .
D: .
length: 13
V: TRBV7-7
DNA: TGTGCCAGCAGCTTATTCCTGAGCAATGAGCAGTTCTTC
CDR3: CASSLFLSNEQFF

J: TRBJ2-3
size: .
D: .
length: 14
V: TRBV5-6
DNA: TGTGCCAGCAGCCAACTTAAATTTGCAGATACGCAGTATTTT
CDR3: CASSQLKFADTQYF

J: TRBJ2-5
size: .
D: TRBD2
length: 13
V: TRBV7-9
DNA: TGTGCCAGCAGCTCGACTAGCGGTGAGACCCAGTACTTC
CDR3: CASSSTSGETQYF

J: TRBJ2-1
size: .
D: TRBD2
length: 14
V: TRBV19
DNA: TGTGCCAGTAAAACAGCGGGAGGTTTCTATGAGCAGTTCTTC
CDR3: CASKTAGGFYEQFF

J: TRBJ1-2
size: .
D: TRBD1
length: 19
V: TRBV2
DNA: TGTGCCAGCAGTCGTTACATGCGTGTTACAGGGGGCGTTCACTATGGCTACACCTTC
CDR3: CASSRYMRVTGGVHYGYTF

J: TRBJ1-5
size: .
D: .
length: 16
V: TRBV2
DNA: TGTGCCAGCAGTGAATTGCAGGGACTTAGCAATCAGCCCCAGCATTTT
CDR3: CASSELQGLSNQPQHF

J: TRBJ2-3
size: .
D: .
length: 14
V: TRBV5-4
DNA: TGTGCCAGCAGCGCGGGCCAAAGAGAAGATACGCAGTATTTT
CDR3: CASSAGQREDTQYF

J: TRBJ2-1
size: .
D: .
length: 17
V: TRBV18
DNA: TGTGCCAGCTCACCGGCGGGGCAGACGAACTCCTACAATGAGCAGTTCTTC
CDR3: CASSPAGQTNSYNEQFF

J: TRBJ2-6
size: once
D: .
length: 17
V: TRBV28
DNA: TGTGCCAGCAGTCCACCGCCACTTACCTCTGGGGCCAACGTCCTGACTTTC
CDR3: CASSPPPLTSGANVLTF

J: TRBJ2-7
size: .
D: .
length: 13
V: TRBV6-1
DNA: TGTGCCAGCAGTAAGGGACTTCACCTCGAGCAGTACTTC
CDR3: CASSKGLHLEQYF

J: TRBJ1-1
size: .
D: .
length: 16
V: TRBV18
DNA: TGTGCCAGCTCACCCCTCAAGGGGGTAGGGAACACTGAAGCTTTCTTT
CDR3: CASSPLKGVGNTEAFF

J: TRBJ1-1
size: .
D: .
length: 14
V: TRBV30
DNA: TGTGCCTGGCAAAGCGGCGGAGGCAACACTGAAGCTTTCTTT
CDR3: CAWQSGGGNTEAFF

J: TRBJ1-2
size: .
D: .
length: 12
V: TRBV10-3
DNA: TGTGCCATCAGTGAAAACACCTATGGCTACACCTTC
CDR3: CAISENTYGYTF

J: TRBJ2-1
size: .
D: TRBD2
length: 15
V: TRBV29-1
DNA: TGCAGCGTTGAAGGGGGGACTAGCTTTTACAATGAGCAGTTCTTC
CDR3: CSVEGGTSFYNEQFF

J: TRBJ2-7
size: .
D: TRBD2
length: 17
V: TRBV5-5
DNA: TGTGCCAGCAGCCTCCGACTAGCGGGAGAGAAATACTACGAGCAGTACTTC
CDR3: CASSLRLAGEKYYEQYF

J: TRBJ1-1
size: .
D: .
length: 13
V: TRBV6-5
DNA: TGTGCCAGCAGCCTCAGGGGTTACACTGAAGCTTTCTTT
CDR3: CASSLRGYTEAFF

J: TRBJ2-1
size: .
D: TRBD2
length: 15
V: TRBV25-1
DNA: TGTGCCAGCAGTGTAGGAGCGGGGCCCTACAATGAGCAGTTCTTC
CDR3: CASSVGAGPYNEQFF

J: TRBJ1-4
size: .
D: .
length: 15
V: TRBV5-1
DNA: TGCGCCAGCAGCTTGGAGGCAGGGCCGTATGAAAAACTGTTTTTT
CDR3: CASSLEAGPYEKLFF

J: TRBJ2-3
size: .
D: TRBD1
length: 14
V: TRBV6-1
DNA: TGTGCCAGCAGTGACGGGACAGGGACAGATACGCAGTATTTT
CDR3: CASSDGTGTDTQYF